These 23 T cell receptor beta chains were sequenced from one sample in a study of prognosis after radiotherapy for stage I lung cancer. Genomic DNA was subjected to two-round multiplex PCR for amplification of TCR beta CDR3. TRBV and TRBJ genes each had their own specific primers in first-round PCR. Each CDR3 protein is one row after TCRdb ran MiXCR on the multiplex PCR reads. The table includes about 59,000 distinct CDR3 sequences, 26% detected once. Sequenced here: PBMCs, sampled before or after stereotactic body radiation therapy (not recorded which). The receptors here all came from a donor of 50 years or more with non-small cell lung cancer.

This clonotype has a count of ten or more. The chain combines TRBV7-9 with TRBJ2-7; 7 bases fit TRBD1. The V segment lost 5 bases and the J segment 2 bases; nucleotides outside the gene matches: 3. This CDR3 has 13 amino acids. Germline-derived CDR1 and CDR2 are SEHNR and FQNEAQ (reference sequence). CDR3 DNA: TGTGCCAGCAGCCTAGGGACAGCCTACGAGCAGTACTTC. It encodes CASSLGTAYEQYF.

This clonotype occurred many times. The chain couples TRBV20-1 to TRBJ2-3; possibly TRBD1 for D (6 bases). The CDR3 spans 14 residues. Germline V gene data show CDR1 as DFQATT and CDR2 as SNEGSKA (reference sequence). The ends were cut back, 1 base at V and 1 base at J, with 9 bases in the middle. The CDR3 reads CSARVRGGTDTQYF. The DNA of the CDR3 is TGCAGTGCTAGAGTCAGGGGAGGCACAGATACGCAGTATTTT.

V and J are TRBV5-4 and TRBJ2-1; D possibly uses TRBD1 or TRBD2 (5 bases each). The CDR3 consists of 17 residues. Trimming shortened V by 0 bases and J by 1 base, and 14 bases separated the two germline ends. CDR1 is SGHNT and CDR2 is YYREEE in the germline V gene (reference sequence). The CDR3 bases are TGTGCCAGCAGCTTGGGTGGTACGAGGGGTTCCTACAATGAGCAGTTCTTC. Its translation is CASSLGGTRGSYNEQFF.

For the CDR3, the DNA is TGTGCCCTCAGCCAGCGACTAGCGGGGGACGAGCAGTACTTC. Translation gives CALSQRLAGDEQYF. The chain has TRBV3-1 and TRBJ2-7; 12 bases match TRBD2. The CDR3 sequence is 14 residues long. CDR1 LGHDT and CDR2 YNNKEL come from the germline V gene (reference sequence). The V gene end was trimmed by 11 bases and the J gene end by 5 bases; junction bases not matched to a gene: 10.

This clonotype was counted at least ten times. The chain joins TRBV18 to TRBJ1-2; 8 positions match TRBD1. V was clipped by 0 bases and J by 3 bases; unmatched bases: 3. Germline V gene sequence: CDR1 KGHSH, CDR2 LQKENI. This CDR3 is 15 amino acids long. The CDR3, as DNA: TGTGCCAGCTCACCACCCCGGACAGGGTACTATGGCTACACCTTC. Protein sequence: CASSPPRTGYYGYTF.

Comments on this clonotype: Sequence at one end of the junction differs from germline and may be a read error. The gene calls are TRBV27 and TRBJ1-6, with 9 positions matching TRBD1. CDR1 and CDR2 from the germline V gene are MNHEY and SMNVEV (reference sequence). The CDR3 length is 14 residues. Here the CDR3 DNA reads TGTGCCATCCCGACAGGGGGGGCGAATTCACCCCTCCGCTTT. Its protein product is CAIPTGGANSPLRF.

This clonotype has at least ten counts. CDR3 sequence (DNA): TGCAGTGCTAGGAATCCCGCGGGCGTAGATACGCAGTATTTT. Residues: CSARNPAGVDTQYF. This sequence joins TRBV20-1 and TRBJ2-3, with D perhaps TRBD2 (5 bases). Trimming took off 3 bases at V and 5 bases at J, with 15 bases between the two ends. The germline gives CDR1 DFQATT, CDR2 SNEGSKA (reference sequence). The CDR3 runs 14 residues.

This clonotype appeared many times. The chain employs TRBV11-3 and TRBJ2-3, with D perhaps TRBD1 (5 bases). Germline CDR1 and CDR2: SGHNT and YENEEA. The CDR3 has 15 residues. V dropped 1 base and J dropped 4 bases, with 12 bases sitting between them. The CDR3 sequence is CASSLGGQGADTQYF. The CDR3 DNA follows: TGTGCCAGCAGCTTAGGGGGCCAGGGCGCAGATACGCAGTATTTT.

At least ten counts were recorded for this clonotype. For the CDR3, the DNA is TGCAGCGTTGGAAGGGGGACTTTAGGCAATGAGCAGTTCTTC. This translates into CSVGRGTLGNEQFF. This chain uses TRBV29-1 with TRBJ2-1; possibly TRBD1 or TRBD2 for D (6 bases each). In germline, CDR1 is SQVTM, CDR2 ANQGSEA. This CDR3 contains 14 residues. Trimming stripped 4 bases from V and 6 bases from J, with 16 bases between.

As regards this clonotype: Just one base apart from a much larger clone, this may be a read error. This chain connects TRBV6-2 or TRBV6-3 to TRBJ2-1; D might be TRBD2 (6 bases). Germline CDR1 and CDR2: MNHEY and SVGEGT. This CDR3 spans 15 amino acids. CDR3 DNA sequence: TGTGCCAGCAGTTACCTCGGGACGGACTACAATGGGCAGTTCTTC. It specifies CASSYLGTDYNGQFF.

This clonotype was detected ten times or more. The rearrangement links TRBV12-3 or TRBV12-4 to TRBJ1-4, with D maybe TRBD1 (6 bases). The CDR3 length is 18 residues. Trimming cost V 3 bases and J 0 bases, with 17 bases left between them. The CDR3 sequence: CASSFRQVGGTTNEKLFF. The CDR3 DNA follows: TGTGCCAGCAGTTTTCGACAGGTGGGGGGAACAACTAATGAAAAACTGTTTTTT.

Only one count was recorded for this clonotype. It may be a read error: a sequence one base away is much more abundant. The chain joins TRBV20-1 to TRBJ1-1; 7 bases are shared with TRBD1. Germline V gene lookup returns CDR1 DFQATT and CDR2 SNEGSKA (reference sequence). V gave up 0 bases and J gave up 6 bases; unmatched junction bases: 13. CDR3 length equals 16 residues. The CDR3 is CSARDTGQVKLSEAFF. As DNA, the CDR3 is TGCAGTGCTAGAGATACCGGACAGGTCAAGTTATCTGAAGCTTTCTTT.

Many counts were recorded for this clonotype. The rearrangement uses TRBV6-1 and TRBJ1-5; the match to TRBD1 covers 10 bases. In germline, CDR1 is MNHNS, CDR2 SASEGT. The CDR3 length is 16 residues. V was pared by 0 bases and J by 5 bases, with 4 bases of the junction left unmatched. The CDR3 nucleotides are TGTGCCAGCAGTGAAGCTGGGACAGGGGACTATCAGCCCCAGCATTTT. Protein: CASSEAGTGDYQPQHF.

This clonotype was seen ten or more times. DNA for the CDR3: TGTGCCAGCAGCTTAGATAGAGGCCGAGAAGCTTTCTTT. As protein: CASSLDRGREAFF. The chain joins TRBV7-8 to TRBJ1-1; D gene uncertain. The CDR3 has 13 amino acids. Germline V gene sequence: CDR1 SGHVS, CDR2 FQNEAQ. Trimming shortened V by 1 base and J by 8 bases, and 11 bases separated the two germline ends.

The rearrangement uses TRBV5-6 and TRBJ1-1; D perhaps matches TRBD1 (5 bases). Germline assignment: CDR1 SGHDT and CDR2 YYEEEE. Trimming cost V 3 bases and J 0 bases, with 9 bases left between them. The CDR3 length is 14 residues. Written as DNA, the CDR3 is TGTGCCAGCAGCTCGAACAGGTTGAACACTGAAGCTTTCTTT. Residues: CASSSNRLNTEAFF.

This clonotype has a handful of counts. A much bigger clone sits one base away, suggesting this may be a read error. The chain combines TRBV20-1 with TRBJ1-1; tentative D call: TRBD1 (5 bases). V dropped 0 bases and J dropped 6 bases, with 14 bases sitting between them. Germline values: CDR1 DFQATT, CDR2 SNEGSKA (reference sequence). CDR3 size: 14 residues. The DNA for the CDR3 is TGCAGTGCTAGAGAGGGGGGGTCATTCCCTGAAGCTTTCTTT. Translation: CSAREGGSFPEAFF.

The DNA of the CDR3 is TGCGCCAGCAGCCAAGAAAGAGCCGGGACAGGCCTCCAAGAGACCCAGTACTTC. This sequence encodes CASSQERAGTGLQETQYF. The genes are TRBV4-3 and TRBJ2-5; TRBD1 agrees at 8 bases. V shed 0 bases, J shed 1 base, and the junction held 10 bases outside the gene matches. This CDR3 has 18 amino acids. Germline V gene sequence: CDR1 LGHNA, CDR2 YSLEER.

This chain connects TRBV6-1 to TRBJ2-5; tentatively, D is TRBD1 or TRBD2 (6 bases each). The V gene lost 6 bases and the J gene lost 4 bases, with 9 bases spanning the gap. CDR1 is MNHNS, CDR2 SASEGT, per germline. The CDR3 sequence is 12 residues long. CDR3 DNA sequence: TGTGCCAGCAGCAGGGGACTAGAGACCCAGTACTTC. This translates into CASSRGLETQYF.

DNA of the CDR3: TGTGCCAGCATTTGGGACAGGGGGCGGGATGGCTACACCTTC. Amino acids: CASIWDRGRDGYTF. The chain recombines TRBV6-1 with TRBJ1-2, with 12 bases lining up with TRBD1. Trimming cost V 7 bases and J 6 bases; bases outside gene matches: 6. Germline V lookup: CDR1 MNHNS, CDR2 SASEGT. The CDR3 has 14 residues.

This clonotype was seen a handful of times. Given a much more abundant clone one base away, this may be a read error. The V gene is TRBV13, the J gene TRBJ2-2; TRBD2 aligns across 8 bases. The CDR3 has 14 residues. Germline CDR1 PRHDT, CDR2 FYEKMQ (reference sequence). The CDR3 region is CASRPGGLTGEPFF. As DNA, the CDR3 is TGTGCCAGCCGCCCGGGGGGGCTTACCGGGGAGCCGTTTTTT.

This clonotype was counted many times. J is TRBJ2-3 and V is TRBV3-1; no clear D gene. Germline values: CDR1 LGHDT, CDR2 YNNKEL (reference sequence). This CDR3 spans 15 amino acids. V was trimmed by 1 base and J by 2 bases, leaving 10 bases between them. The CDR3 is CASSQGLSPTDTQYF. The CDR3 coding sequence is TGTGCCAGCAGCCAAGGGCTATCACCCACAGATACGCAGTATTTT.

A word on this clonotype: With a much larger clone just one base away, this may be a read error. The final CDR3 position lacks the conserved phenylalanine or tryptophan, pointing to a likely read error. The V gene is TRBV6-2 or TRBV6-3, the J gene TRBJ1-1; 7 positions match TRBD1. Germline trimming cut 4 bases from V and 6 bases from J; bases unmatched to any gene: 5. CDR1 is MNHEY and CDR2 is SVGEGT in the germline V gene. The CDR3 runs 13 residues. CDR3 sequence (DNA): TGTGCCAGCAGTTCACAGGGGAAAGCTGAAGCTTTCTCT. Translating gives CASSSQGKAEAFS.

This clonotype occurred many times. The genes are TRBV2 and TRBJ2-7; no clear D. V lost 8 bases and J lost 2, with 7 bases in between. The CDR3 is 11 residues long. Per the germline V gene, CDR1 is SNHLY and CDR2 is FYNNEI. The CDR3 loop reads CASRAAYEQYF. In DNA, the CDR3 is TGTGCCAGCCGTGCTGCCTACGAGCAGTACTTC.